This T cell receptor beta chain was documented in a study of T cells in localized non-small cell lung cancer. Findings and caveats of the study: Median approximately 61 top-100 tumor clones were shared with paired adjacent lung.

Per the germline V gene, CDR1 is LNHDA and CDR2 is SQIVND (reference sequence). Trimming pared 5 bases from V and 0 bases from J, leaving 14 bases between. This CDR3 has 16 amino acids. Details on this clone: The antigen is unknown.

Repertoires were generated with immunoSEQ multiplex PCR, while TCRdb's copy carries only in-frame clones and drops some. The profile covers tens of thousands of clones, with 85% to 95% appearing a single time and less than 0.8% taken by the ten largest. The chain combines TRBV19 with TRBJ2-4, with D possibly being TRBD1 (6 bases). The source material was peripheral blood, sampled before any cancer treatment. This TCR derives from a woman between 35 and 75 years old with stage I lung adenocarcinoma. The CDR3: CASSLRGGGAKNIQYF. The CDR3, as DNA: TGTGCCAGTAGTCTCAGGGGCGGTGGAGCCAAAAACATTCAGTACTTC.